These 6 T cell receptor beta chains were sequenced from one sample in a study of spatial heterogeneity in lung cancer. MiXCR, applied by TCRdb to the 5' RACE reads, yields one record per CDR3 protein. The sample yields several thousand distinct CDR3 sequences, approximately 12% seen once. Indicated time point: sample taken at primary tumor resection. Study-level findings and limits: Tracking of tumor mutation counts was seen in expanded intratumoral alpha and beta TCR counts.

Their antigens are not known. The sequenced sample was lung tumor tissue, obtained at surgery. Every receptor here comes from a male donor with early-stage non-small cell lung cancer.

Ten or more counts support this clonotype. This beta chain lies outside the target of a library built for alpha chains; its clone size means little. The rearrangement joins TRBV20-1 to TRBJ2-1; 14 nucleotides match TRBD2. The CDR3 has 19 residues. V lost 3 bases, J lost 4 bases, and 14 bases stayed unmatched. Germline V lookup: CDR1 DFQATT, CDR2 SNEGSKA (reference sequence). CDR3 residues: CSASSSGTSGRSGYNEQFF. CDR3 DNA: TGCAGTGCTAGCTCCTCCGGGACTAGCGGGAGATCAGGGTACAATGAGCAGTTCTTC.

This clonotype was counted ten times or more. This beta chain is a stray sequence in a library constructed for alpha chains; its clone size is not meaningful. The CDR3 sequence is CSARDPTSGKNEQFF. For the CDR3, the DNA is TGCAGTGCTAGAGATCCGACTAGCGGGAAGAATGAGCAGTTCTTC. The chain recombines TRBV20-1 with TRBJ2-1; 11 nucleotides match TRBD2. J lost 7 bases, V lost 0 bases, and 5 bases had no gene match. Per germline, CDR1 DFQATT and CDR2 SNEGSKA (reference sequence). The CDR3 sequence is 15 residues long.

As for this clonotype: This beta chain appears as a stray read in a library generated for alpha chains; its size is not informative. In nucleotides, the CDR3 is TGTGCCAGCAGCATAACGGGGACTAGCGGCACCTCTAGCACAGATACGCAGTATTTT. Translation: CASSITGTSGTSSTDTQYF. This sequence joins TRBV7-2 and TRBJ2-3, with 11 nucleotides matching TRBD2. Germline V gene lookup returns CDR1 SGHTA and CDR2 FQGNSA. The CDR3 totals 19 residues. V dropped 5 bases and J dropped 0; count of bases not matched to a gene: 13.

This clonotype is medium-sized within its sample. For a library built for alpha chains, this beta chain is a stray read; little rests on its size. This chain links TRBV10-3 with TRBJ1-1; D gene ambiguous. The CDR3 covers 13 residues. Germline CDR1 reads ENHRY; CDR2 reads SYGVKD. The ends were cut back, 3 bases at V and 3 bases at J, with 8 bases in the middle. The CDR3 region is CAISDVGYTEAFF. CDR3 nucleotides: TGTGCCATCAGTGATGTAGGGTACACTGAAGCTTTCTTT.

This clonotype was counted at least ten times. This beta chain is an unintended read in a library built for alpha chains; its size means little. This chain links TRBV6-4 with TRBJ2-3; 9 bases line up with TRBD2. V shed 6 bases and J 1 base; nucleotides not matched to a gene: 2. This CDR3 spans 14 amino acids. CDR1 is MRHNA and CDR2 is SNTAGT in the germline V gene. The CDR3 sequence: CASSLAGGTDTQYF. CDR3 DNA sequence: TGTGCCAGCAGCTTAGCGGGGGGCACAGATACGCAGTATTTT.

This clonotype was detected many times. As an off-target read in a library built for alpha chains, this beta chain has a frequency of little significance. The J gene is TRBJ1-1, the V gene TRBV7-9; D not certain. This CDR3 has 13 amino acids. From germline, CDR1 is SEHNR and CDR2 FQNEAQ (reference sequence). V lost 2 bases to trimming and J lost 5 bases, with 9 bases between them. As DNA, the CDR3 is TGTGCCAGCAGCTTATTGAGGGAAACTGAAGCTTTCTTT. This translates into CASSLLRETEAFF.